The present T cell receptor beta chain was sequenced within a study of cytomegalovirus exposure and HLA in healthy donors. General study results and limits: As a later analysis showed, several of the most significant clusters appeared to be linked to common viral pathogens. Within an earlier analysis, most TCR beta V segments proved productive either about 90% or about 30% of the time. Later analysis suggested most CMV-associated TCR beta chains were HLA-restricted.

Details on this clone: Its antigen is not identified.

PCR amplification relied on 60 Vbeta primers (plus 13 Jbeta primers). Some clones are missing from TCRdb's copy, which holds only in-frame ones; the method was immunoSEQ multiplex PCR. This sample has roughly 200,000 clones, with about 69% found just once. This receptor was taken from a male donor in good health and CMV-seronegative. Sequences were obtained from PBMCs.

The CDR3 is CASSQSTGIGPNDSPLHF. CDR3 DNA: TGTGCCAGCAGCCAATCCACAGGGATCGGGCCAAACGATTCACCCCTCCACTTT. The gene calls are TRBV16 and TRBJ1-6; a weak D match, TRBD1 (6 bases). Trimming stripped 0 bases from V and 8 bases from J, with 20 bases between. CDR3 size: 18 residues. Germline V gene sequence: CDR1 KGHSY, CDR2 FQNENV. Together with reference TRBV16 and TRBJ1-6, the CDR3 gives the full variable domain: GEEVAQTPKHLVRGEGQKAKLYCAPIKGHSYVFWYQQVLKNEFKFLISFQNENVFDETGMPKERFSAKCLPNSPCSLEIQATKLEDSAVYFCASSQSTGIGPNDSPLHFGNGTRLTVT.